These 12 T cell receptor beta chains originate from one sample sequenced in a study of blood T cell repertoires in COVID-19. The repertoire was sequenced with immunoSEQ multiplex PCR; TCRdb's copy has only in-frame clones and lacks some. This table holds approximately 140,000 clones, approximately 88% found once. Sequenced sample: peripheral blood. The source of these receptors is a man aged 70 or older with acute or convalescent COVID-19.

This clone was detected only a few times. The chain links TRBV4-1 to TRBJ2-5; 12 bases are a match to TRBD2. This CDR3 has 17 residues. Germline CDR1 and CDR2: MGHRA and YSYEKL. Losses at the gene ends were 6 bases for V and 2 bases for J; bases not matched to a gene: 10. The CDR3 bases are TGCGCCAGCAGATTGGATCGGACTAGCGGGGTGCAAGAGACCCAGTACTTC. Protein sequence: CASRLDRTSGVQETQYF.

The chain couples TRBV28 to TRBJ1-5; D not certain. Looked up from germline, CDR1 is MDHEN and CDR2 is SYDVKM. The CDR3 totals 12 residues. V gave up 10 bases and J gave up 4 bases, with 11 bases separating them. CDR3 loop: CATRVFNQPQHF. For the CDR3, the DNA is TGTGCCACTCGGGTCTTTAATCAGCCCCAGCATTTT.

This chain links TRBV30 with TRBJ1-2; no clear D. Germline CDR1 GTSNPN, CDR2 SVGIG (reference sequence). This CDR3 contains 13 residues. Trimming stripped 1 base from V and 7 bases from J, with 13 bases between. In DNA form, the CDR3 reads TGTGCCTGGAGTGAAAAGCCCTATCCTGGCTACACCTTC. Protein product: CAWSEKPYPGYTF.

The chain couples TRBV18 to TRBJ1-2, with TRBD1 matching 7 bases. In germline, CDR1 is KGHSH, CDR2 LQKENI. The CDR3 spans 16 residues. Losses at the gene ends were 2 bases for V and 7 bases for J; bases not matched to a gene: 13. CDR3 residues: CASSPNRGRQGIGYTF. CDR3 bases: TGTGCCAGCTCACCAAACCGGGGACGACAGGGTATTGGCTACACCTTC.

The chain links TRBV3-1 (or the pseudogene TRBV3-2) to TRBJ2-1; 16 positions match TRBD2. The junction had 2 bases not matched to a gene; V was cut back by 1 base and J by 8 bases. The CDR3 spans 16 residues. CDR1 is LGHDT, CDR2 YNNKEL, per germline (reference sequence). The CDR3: CASSQVGTSGRDEQFF. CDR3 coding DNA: TGTGCCAGCAGCCAAGTTGGGACTAGCGGGAGGGATGAGCAGTTCTTC.

CDR3 sequence (DNA): TGCAGCGTTGAAGGGGCAGGGAGGATGGAGACCCAGTACTTC. Its translation: CSVEGAGRMETQYF. The chain carries TRBV29-1 and TRBJ2-5, with a tentative D call TRBD2 (6 bases). The CDR3 is made up of 14 amino acids. Germline V gene data show CDR1 as SQVTM and CDR2 as ANQGSEA. V lost 1 base and J lost 5, with 14 bases in between.

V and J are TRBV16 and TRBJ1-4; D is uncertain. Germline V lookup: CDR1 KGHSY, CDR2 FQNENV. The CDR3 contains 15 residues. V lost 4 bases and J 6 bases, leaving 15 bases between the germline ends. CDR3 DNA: TGTGCCAGCAGCCTACGGGGAAATGGTGATGAAAAACTGTTTTTT. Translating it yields CASSLRGNGDEKLFF.

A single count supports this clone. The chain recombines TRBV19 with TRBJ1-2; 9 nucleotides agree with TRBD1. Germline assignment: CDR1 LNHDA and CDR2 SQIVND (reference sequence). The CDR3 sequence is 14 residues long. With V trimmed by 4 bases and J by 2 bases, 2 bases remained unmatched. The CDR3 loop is CASSTGTGNYGYTF. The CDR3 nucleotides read TGTGCCAGTAGTACCGGGACAGGGAACTATGGCTACACCTTC.

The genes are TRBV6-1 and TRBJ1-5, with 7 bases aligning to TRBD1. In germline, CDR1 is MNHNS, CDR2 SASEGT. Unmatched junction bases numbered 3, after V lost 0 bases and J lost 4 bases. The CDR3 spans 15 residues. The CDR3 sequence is CASSEALTGNQPQHF. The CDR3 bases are TGTGCCAGCAGTGAAGCCCTGACAGGGAATCAGCCCCAGCATTTT.

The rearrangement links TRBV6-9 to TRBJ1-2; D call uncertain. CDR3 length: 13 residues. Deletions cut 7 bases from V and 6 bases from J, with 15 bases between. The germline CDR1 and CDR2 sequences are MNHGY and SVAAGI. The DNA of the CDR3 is TGTGCCAGCATCCACCGGGAGGAGGATGGCTACACCTTC. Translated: CASIHREEDGYTF.

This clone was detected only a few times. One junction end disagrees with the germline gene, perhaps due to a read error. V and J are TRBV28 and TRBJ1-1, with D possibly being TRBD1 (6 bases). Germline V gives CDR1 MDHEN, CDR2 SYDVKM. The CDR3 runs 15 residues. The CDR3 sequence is CASSLYRVMNTEAFF. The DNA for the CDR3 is TGTGCCAGCAGCTTATACAGGGTAATGAACACTGAAGCTTTCTTT. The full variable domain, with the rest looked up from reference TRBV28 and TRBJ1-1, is DVKVTQSSRYLVKRTGEKVFLECVQDMDHENMFWYRQDPGLGLRLIYFSYDVKMKEKGDIPEGYSVSREKKERFSLILESASTNQTSMYLCASSLYRVMNTEAFFGQGTRLTVV.

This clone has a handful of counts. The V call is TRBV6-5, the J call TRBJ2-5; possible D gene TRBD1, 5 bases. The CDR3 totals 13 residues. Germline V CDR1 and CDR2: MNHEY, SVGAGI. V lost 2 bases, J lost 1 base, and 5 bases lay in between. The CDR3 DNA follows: TGTGCCAGCAGTTACGACAGCCAAGAGACCCAGTACTTC. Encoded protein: CASSYDSQETQYF.